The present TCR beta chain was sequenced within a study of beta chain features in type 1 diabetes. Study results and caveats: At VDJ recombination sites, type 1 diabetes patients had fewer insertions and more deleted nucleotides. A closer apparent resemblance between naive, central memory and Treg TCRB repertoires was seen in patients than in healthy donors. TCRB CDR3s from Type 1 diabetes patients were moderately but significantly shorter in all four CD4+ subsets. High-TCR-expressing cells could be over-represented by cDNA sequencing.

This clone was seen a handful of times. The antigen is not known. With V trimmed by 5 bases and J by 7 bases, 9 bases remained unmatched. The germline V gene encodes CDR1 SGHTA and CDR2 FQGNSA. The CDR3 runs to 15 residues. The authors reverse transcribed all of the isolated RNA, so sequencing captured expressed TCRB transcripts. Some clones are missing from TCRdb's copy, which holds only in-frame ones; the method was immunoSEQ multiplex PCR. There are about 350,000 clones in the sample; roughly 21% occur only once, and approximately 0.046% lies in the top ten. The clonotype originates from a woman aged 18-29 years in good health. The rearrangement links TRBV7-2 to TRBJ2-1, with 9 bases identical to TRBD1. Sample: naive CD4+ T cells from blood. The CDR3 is CASSRRQGGSNEQFF. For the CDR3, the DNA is TGTGCCAGCAGCAGACGACAGGGGGGCTCGAATGAGCAGTTCTTC.